One sample yielded the 16 T cell receptor beta chains listed below, sequenced in a study of identical twins (dated by TCRdb to between 2015 and 2016). Library construction relied on 5' RACE. The run used an Illumina HiSeq 2000. TCRdb took the public reads, trimmed them with fastp at Q25, ran MiXCR for clone calling and kept in-frame beta chains. Merged by CDR3 protein, the rows form single entries marked with the most common genes and DNA. For this sample there are around 1.7 million distinct CDR3 sequences; about 32% appear just once. The ten largest clones add up to around 0.3% of the sample. The sample taken for sequencing was cord blood. Every receptor here comes from a newborn girl in good health.

This clonotype was recorded many times. The J gene is TRBJ2-3, the V gene TRBV6-6, with TRBD2 identical over 10 bases. The CDR3 spans 16 residues. Losses at the gene ends were 0 bases for V and 4 bases for J; bases not matched to a gene: 4. The germline V gene has CDR1 MNHNY and CDR2 SVGAGI (reference sequence). Here the CDR3 reads CASSYSASGSADTQYF. CDR3 bases: TGTGCCAGCAGTTACTCCGCTAGCGGGAGCGCAGATACGCAGTATTTT.

On this clonotype: A read error may produce the germline difference seen at one junction end. The chain carries TRBV5-6 and TRBJ2-5; D is possibly TRBD1 (5 bases). From germline, CDR1 is SGHDT and CDR2 YYEEEE. The CDR3 runs 17 residues. The CDR3 is CACSLARVETPQETQYF. The CDR3 DNA reads as TGTGCCTGCAGCTTGGCCAGGGTTGAGACACCCCAAGAGACCCAGTACTTC.

This chain connects TRBV20-1 to TRBJ2-5, with 10 nucleotides matching TRBD2. The better agreement between TRBJ2-7 and the DNA end casts doubt on the J call. The CDR3 runs 14 residues. The germline V gene encodes CDR1 DFQATT and CDR2 SNEGSKA (reference sequence). The CDR3 protein is CSARKLAGHYEQYF. In DNA form, the CDR3 reads TGCAGTGCTAGAAAACTAGCGGGGCACTACGAGCAGTACTTC.

The V and J genes are TRBV6-1 and TRBJ2-3, with TRBD2 matching over 9 bases. The CDR3 extends over 18 amino acids. Germline V gene data show CDR1 as MNHNS and CDR2 as SASEGT. The V segment lost 5 bases and the J segment 0 bases; nucleotides outside the gene matches: 12. The CDR3 DNA is TGTGCCAGCAGTCAAACAAGGCTAGCGGGATCTAGCACAGATACGCAGTATTTT. As protein: CASSQTRLAGSSTDTQYF.

As concerns this clonotype: One junction end disagrees with the germline gene, perhaps due to a read error. The chain employs TRBV5-1 and TRBJ2-1, with D tentatively TRBD1 or TRBD2 (6 bases each). This CDR3 contains 16 residues. Germline-derived CDR1 and CDR2 are SGHRS and YFSETQ. The CDR3 spells CASSPGASLGGNEQFF. The CDR3 coding sequence is TGCGCCAGCAGCCCGGGGGCCAGCTTGGGAGGTAATGAACAGTTCTTC. The variable domain in full, completed from reference TRBV5-1 and TRBJ2-1, reads KAGVTQTPRYLIKTRGQQVTLSCSPISGHRSVSWYQQTPGQGLQFLFEYFSETQRNKGNFPGRFSGRQFSNSRSEMNVSTLELGDSALYLCASSPGASLGGNEQFFGPGTRLTVL.

The genes are TRBV9 and TRBJ2-1, with TRBD2 identical over 13 bases. The J segment lost 4 bases and the V segment lost 2 bases, leaving 3 bases of the junction unmatched. CDR3 length equals 16 residues. The germline V gene has CDR1 SGDLS and CDR2 YYNGEE. CDR3 DNA sequence: TGTGCCAGCAGCGTCGGGACTAGCGGGATGTACAATGAGCAGTTCTTC. Its protein product is CASSVGTSGMYNEQFF.

This clonotype was seen a handful of times. V and J are TRBV5-1 and TRBJ1-2; no clear D. V was clipped by 0 bases and J by 1 base, with 7 bases between them. The CDR3 runs 14 residues. Per germline, CDR1 SGHRS and CDR2 YFSETQ. CDR3 bases: TGCGCCAGCAGCTTGGGGGCAGATAACTATGGCTACACCTTC. Translation: CASSLGADNYGYTF.

The chain recombines TRBV5-1 with TRBJ2-3; D remains unclear. In germline, CDR1 is SGHRS, CDR2 YFSETQ. The CDR3 spans 13 residues. Deletions cut 0 bases from V and 5 bases from J, with 7 bases between. CDR3 amino acids: CASSLGAEDTQYF. In DNA, the CDR3 is TGCGCCAGCAGCTTGGGGGCCGAAGATACGCAGTATTTT.

On this clonotype: This may be a read error: a much more frequent sequence differs by one nucleotide. This sequence joins TRBV12-3 or TRBV12-4 and TRBJ2-1; D is perhaps TRBD2 (5 bases). This CDR3 has 15 residues. The CDR3 nucleotides read TGTTCCAGCAGTTTAGGTAGCGTGGGGTACAATGAGCAGTTCTTC. It codes for CSSSLGSVGYNEQFF.

The rearrangement links TRBV29-1 to TRBJ2-2; 7 bases agree with TRBD1. After removal of 5 bases from V and 4 bases from J, the junction contained 7 bases not matched to a gene. This CDR3 comprises 14 residues. Germline V gene lookup returns CDR1 SQVTM and CDR2 ANQGSEA. CDR3 protein: CSVRDSGRTGELFF. The CDR3 DNA follows: TGCAGCGTTCGGGACAGTGGGCGCACCGGGGAGCTGTTTTTT.

This clonotype has just a few counts. The CDR3: CASSPASPYGYTF. CDR3 DNA sequence: TGTGCCAGCAGTCCAGCCAGCCCCTATGGCTACACCTTC. The chain employs TRBV12-3 or TRBV12-4 and TRBJ1-2, with unresolved D. The CDR3 is made up of 13 amino acids. V lost 5 bases and J lost 4, with 11 bases in between.

The chain employs TRBV5-1 and TRBJ2-3, with 8 positions matching TRBD2. Germline V gene data show CDR1 as SGHRS and CDR2 as YFSETQ. V dropped 7 bases and J dropped 1; count of bases not matched to a gene: 5. The CDR3 runs 14 residues. The CDR3 DNA reads TGCGCCAGCGGCGGGGGGAGAGGCACAGATACGCAGTATTTT. The encoded protein is CASGGGRGTDTQYF.

This clonotype turned up a few times. The chain links TRBV4-1 to TRBJ1-1; no definite D call. V lost 4 bases and J lost 1, with 10 bases in between. CDR1 MGHRA and CDR2 YSYEKL come from the germline V gene. CDR3 length: 14 amino acids. DNA for the CDR3: TGCGCCAGCAGCCGGGTCACACAGAACACTGAAGCTTTCTTT. Amino acids: CASSRVTQNTEAFF.

This clonotype was picked up a small number of times. The genes are TRBV24-1 and TRBJ2-1, with 9 bases identical to TRBD2. Germline assignment: CDR1 KGHDR and CDR2 SFDVKD. The ends lost 4 bases at V and 7 bases at J; junction bases unmatched: 7. This CDR3 is 15 amino acids long. The CDR3: CATSDNSGGKNEQFF. DNA for the CDR3: TGTGCCACCAGTGACAATAGCGGGGGAAAAAATGAGCAGTTCTTC.

The chain recombines TRBV6-5 with TRBJ2-4, with 9 bases lining up with TRBD1. The J call may be in error: the DNA end matches TRBJ2-5 better. Germline V gives CDR1 MNHEY, CDR2 SVGAGI. This CDR3 contains 15 residues. CDR3 bases: TGTGCCAGCAGTTGGGACAGGGTGGGGCAAGAGACCCAGTACTTC. This gives the protein CASSWDRVGQETQYF.

The genes are TRBV18 and TRBJ1-3, with D possibly being TRBD1 (5 bases). The CDR3 is 15 residues long. Germline V CDR1 and CDR2: KGHSH, LQKENI. Trimming stripped 3 bases from V and 1 base from J, with 10 bases between. In DNA, the CDR3 is TGTGCCAGCTCACCGCCGGGGGAGTCTGGAAACACCATATATTTT. Protein product: CASSPPGESGNTIYF.